Listed here are 8 T cell receptor beta chains from one sample, sequenced in a study of blood T cell repertoires in COVID-19. Sequencing used immunoSEQ multiplex PCR; TCRdb keeps in-frame clones, though not all of them. The sample has approximately 300,000 clones; around 88% are singletons. The sequencing sample was made of peripheral blood. Every receptor here comes from a man aged 30 to 45 with acute or convalescent COVID-19.

V is TRBV6-5 and J is TRBJ2-7; TRBD2 agrees at 11 bases. J gave up 3 bases and V 5 bases, and 6 bases lay outside the gene matches. The germline CDR1 and CDR2 sequences are MNHEY and SVGAGI. This CDR3 is 15 amino acids long. CDR3 region: CASSHGTSGFYEQYF. In nucleotides, the CDR3 is TGTGCCAGCAGTCACGGGACTAGCGGATTCTACGAGCAGTACTTC.

Only one count was recorded for this clone. This chain connects TRBV10-3 to TRBJ2-1; TRBD1 matches 8 bases. The CDR3 extends over 14 amino acids. Trimming at V came to 4 bases and at J to 4 bases, leaving 3 bases not matched to a gene. Germline V gene sequence: CDR1 ENHRY, CDR2 SYGVKD. The CDR3 region is CAISGGTGYNEQFF. The CDR3 nucleotides are TGTGCCATCAGTGGAGGGACAGGTTACAATGAGCAGTTCTTC.

V usage is TRBV28 and J usage is TRBJ2-4; D perhaps matches TRBD1 (6 bases). V was shortened by 8 bases and J by 4 bases, with 24 bases between the two germline ends. Germline V gene sequence: CDR1 MDHEN, CDR2 SYDVKM. The CDR3 extends over 17 amino acids. CDR3 amino acids: CASGPLTTPGQKNIQYF. In DNA, the CDR3 is TGTGCCAGCGGCCCGCTCACTACTCCGGGACAAAAAAACATTCAGTACTTC. Looking up the rest from reference TRBV28 and TRBJ2-4 gives the full variable domain: DVKVTQSSRYLVKRTGEKVFLECVQDMDHENMFWYRQDPGLGLRLIYFSYDVKMKEKGDIPEGYSVSREKKERFSLILESASTNQTSMYLCASGPLTTPGQKNIQYFGAGTRLSVL.

This clone has only one observation. CDR3 in DNA: TGTGCCTGGAGTGGTACCGGTACCGGGGAGCTGTTTTTT. Its protein is CAWSGTGTGELFF. The chain is built from TRBV30 and TRBJ2-2; D gene unclear. The germline V gene has CDR1 GTSNPN and CDR2 SVGIG (reference sequence). The CDR3 is 13 residues long. Trimming left V 1 base short and J 5 bases short, with 8 bases between.

CDR3 sequence: CASSYRDRGSSPLHF. CDR3 DNA: TGTGCCAGCAGCTACCGGGACAGGGGTAGCTCACCCCTCCACTTT. This chain joins TRBV3-1 (or the pseudogene TRBV3-2) and TRBJ1-6, with TRBD1 matching over 10 bases. V gave up 5 bases and J gave up 10 bases; unmatched junction bases: 8. Per the germline V gene, CDR1 is LGHDT and CDR2 is YNNKEL (reference sequence). The length of the CDR3 is 15 residues.

This clone turned up a few times. The J gene is TRBJ1-5, the V gene TRBV5-8; D is perhaps TRBD1 (5 bases). V was cut by 3 bases and J by 0 bases, with 13 bases left in between. The CDR3 sequence is 16 residues long. Germline V CDR1 and CDR2: SGHTS, YDEGEE. This CDR3 reads CASSSRQLNSNQPQHF. In DNA form, the CDR3 reads TGTGCCAGCAGCTCCCGACAGCTAAATAGCAATCAGCCCCAGCATTTT.

V gene TRBV2 combines with J gene TRBJ2-4; 7 bases match TRBD1. This CDR3 has 15 amino acids. Germline values: CDR1 SNHLY, CDR2 FYNNEI. J gave up 7 bases and V 3 bases, and 9 bases lay outside the gene matches. The chain's CDR3 is CASSDLRGQSNIQYF. The CDR3 nucleotides are TGTGCCAGCAGTGATTTAAGGGGACAGAGTAACATTCAGTACTTC.

This clone appeared a single time. The chain recombines TRBV2 with TRBJ1-1, with 11 nucleotides matching TRBD1. The V gene's germline CDR1 is SNHLY and CDR2 FYNNEI. The CDR3 consists of 14 residues. V shed 8 bases and J 4 bases; nucleotides not matched to a gene: 6. CDR3: CASVGTGGFTEAFF. The DNA of the CDR3 is TGTGCCAGCGTAGGGACAGGGGGGTTCACTGAAGCTTTCTTT.